This note documents a single T cell receptor (beta chain) sequence. Sequencing used immunoSEQ multiplex PCR; TCRdb keeps in-frame clones, though not all of them. The data contain 700,000 to 750,000 clones, 75% to 90% of them singletons. This record belongs to a study of shared T cell receptors in the human thymus. The CDR3 has 18 residues. Separately, the same data were catalogued under a study of human thymus T cells. In that study: Thymic samples were excised during corrective heart operations. Thymic and blood repertoires seemed to show skewed V and J gene use.

The sample comprised thymocytes. The chain has TRBV21-1 and TRBJ2-5; the D call TRBD2 from the table was never checked on the DNA. TRBV21-1 is recorded as a pseudogene. The source of this sequence is a girl in the first two years of life with a congenital heart defect. The CDR3: CASSKGSGGTKYQETQYF. In DNA form, the CDR3 reads TGTGCCAGCAGCAAAGGAAGCGGGGGGACTAAGTACCAAGAGACCCAGTACTTC.